Sequencing of this T cell receptor (beta chain) was carried out in a study of blood T cell repertoires in COVID-19. Study overall: Recovered status applied to Cohort 3 donors who had two consecutive negative PCRs. It also applied to those with clearance or with symptom resolution. T cells, B-cell-depleted T cells, or PBMCs provided the cDNA or gDNA that served as material.

TCRdb keeps only in-frame clones here, not all; method: immunoSEQ multiplex PCR. The table includes about 210,000 clones, more than 75% detected once. The age range of participants was 18 to 89 years, with residence in approximately 25 US areas. Assignment of participants to cohorts was predicated upon participant-reported clinical history. Sequencing input: PBMCs or T cells enriched from blood (not recorded which). The TCR was taken from a man aged 30 to 39 in a cohort exposed to, infected with or recovered from COVID-19 (not recorded which).

CDR3 DNA: TGTGCCAGCAGCTTAACCTCTGCAGGGGGAAATGAGCAGTTCTTC. Its protein is CASSLTSAGGNEQFF. V and J are TRBV7-3 and TRBJ2-1, with TRBD1 matching over 7 bases. The CDR3 sequence is 15 residues long. J was trimmed by 7 bases and V by 0 bases; bases with no gene match: 6. The germline gives CDR1 SGHTA, CDR2 FQGTGA. The full variable domain, completed using reference TRBV7-3 and TRBJ2-1, is GAGVSQTPSNKVTEKGKYVELRCDPISGHTALYWYRQSLGQGPEFLIYFQGTGAADDSGLPNDRFFAVRPEGSVSTLKIQRTERGDSAVYLCASSLTSAGGNEQFFGPGTRLTVL.